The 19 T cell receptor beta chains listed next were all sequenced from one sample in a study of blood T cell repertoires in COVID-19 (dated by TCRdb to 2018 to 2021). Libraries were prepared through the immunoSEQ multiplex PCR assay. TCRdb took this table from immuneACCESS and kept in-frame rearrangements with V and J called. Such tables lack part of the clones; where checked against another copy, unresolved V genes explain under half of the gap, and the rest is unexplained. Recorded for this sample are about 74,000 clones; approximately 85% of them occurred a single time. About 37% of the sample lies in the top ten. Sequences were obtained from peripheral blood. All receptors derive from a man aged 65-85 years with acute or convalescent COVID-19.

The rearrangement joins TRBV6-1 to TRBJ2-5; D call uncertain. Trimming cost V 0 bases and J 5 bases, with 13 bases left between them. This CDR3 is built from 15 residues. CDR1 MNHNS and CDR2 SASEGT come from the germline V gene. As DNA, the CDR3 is TGTGCCAGCAGTGAAGCGCAATTAAGGAGTGAGACCCAGTACTTC. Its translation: CASSEAQLRSETQYF.

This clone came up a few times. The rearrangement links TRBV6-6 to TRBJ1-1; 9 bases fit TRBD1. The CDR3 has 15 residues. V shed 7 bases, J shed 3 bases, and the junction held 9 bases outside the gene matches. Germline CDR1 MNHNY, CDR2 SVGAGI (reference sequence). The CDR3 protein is CASNGGRTGDTEAFF. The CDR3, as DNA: TGTGCCAGCAATGGAGGAAGGACAGGGGACACTGAAGCTTTCTTT.

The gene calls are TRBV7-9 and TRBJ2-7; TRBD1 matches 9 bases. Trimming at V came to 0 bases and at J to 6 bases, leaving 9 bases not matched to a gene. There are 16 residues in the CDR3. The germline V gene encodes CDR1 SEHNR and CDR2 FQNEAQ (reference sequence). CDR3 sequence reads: CASSLAGTGPIGEQYF. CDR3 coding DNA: TGTGCCAGCAGCTTAGCTGGGACAGGGCCCATCGGCGAGCAGTACTTC.

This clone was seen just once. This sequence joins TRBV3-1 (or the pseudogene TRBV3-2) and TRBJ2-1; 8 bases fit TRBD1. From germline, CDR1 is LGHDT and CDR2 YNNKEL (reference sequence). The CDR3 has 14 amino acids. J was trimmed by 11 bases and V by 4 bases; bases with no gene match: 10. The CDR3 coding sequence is TGTGCCAGCAGCCCACGGGACAGGACGCCCCAGCAGTTCTTC. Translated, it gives CASSPRDRTPQQFF.

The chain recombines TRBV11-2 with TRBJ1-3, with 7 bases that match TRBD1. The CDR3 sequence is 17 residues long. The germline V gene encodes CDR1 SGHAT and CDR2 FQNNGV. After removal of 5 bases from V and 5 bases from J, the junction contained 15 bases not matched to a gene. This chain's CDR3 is CASSPDQGGDYRNTIYF. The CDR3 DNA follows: TGTGCCAGCAGCCCAGACCAGGGGGGAGACTATAGAAACACCATATATTTT.

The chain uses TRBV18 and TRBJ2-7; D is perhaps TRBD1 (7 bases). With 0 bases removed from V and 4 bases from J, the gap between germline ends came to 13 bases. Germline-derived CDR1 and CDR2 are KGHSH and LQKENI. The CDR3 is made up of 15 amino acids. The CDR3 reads CASSPPGRGDYEQYF. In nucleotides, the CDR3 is TGTGCCAGCTCACCACCGGGCAGGGGGGATTACGAGCAGTACTTC.

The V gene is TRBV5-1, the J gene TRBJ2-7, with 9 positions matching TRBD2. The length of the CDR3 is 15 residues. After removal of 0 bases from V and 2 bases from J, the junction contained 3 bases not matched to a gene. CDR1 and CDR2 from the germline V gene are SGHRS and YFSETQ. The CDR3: CASSLDAGGPYEQYF. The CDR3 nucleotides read TGCGCCAGCAGCTTGGATGCGGGAGGGCCCTACGAGCAGTACTTC.

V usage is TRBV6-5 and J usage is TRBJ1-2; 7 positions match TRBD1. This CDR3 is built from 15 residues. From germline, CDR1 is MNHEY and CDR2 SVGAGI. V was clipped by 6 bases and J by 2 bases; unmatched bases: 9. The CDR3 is CASSPWTGGNYGYTF. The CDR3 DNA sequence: TGTGCCAGCAGCCCGTGGACAGGCGGAAACTATGGCTACACCTTC.

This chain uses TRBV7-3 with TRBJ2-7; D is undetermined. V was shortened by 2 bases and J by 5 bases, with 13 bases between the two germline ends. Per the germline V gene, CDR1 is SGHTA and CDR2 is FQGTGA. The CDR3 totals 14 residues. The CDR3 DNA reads TGTGCCAGCAGCTTAGGGTACAGTTCGGACGAGCAGTACTTC. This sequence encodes CASSLGYSSDEQYF.

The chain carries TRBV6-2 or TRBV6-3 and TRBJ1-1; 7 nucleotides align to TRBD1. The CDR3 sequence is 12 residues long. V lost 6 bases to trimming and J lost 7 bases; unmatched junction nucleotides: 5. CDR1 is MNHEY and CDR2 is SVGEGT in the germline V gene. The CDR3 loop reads CASSGQEVEAFF. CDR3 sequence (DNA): TGTGCCAGCAGCGGACAGGAAGTTGAAGCTTTCTTT.

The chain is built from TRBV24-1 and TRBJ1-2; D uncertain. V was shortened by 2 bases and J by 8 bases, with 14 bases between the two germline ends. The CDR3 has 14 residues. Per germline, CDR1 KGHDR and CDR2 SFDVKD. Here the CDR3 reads CATSDSGERWGYTF. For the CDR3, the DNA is TGTGCCACCAGTGATTCTGGGGAGCGGTGGGGCTACACCTTC.

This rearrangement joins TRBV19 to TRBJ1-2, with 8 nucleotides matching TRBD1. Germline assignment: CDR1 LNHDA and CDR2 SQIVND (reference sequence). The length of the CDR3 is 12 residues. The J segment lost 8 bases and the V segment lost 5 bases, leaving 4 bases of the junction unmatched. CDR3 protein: CASSFRQGGYTF. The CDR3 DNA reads TGTGCCAGTAGTTTTCGACAGGGGGGCTACACCTTC.

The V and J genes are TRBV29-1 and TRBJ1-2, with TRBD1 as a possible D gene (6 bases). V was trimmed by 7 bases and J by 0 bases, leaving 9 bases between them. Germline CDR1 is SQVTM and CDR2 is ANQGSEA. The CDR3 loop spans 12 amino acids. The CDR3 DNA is TGCAGCGCCGGGGACACTAACTATGGCTACACCTTC. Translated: CSAGDTNYGYTF.

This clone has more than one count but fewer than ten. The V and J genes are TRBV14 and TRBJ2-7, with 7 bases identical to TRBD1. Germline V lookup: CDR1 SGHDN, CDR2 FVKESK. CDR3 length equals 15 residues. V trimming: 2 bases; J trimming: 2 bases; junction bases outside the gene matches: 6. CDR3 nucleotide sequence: TGTGCCAGCAGCCAATGGGGGACAGCCGCCTACGAGCAGTACTTC. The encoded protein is CASSQWGTAAYEQYF.

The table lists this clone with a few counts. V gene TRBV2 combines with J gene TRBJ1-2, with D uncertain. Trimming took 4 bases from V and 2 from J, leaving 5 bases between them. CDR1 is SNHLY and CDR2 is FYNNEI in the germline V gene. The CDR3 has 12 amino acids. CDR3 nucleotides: TGTGCCAGCAGTGCCCGGAACTATGGCTACACCTTC. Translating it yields CASSARNYGYTF.

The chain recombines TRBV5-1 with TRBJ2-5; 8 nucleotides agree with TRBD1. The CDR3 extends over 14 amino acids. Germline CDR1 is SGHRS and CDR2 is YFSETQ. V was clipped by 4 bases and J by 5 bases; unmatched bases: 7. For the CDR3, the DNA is TGCGCCAGCAGCCCCGGACAGGGCGGGGAGACCCAGTACTTC. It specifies CASSPGQGGETQYF.

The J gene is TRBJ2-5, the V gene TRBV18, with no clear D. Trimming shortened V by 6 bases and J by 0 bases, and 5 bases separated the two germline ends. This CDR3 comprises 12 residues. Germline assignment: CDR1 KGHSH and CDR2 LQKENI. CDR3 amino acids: CASSRDQETQYF. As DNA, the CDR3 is TGTGCCAGCTCCCGGGACCAAGAGACCCAGTACTTC.

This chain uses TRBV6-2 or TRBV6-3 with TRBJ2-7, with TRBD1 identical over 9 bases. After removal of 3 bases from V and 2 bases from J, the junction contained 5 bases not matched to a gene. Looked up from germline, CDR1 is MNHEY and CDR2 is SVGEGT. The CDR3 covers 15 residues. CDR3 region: CASSYRTGDPYEQYF. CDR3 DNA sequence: TGTGCCAGCAGTTATCGGACAGGGGATCCCTACGAGCAGTACTTC.

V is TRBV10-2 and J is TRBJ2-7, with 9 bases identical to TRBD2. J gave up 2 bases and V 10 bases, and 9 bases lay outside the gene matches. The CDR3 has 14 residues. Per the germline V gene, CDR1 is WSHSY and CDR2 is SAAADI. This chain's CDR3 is CATKRREGPYEQYF. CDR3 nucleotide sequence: TGCGCCACTAAACGGCGGGAGGGCCCCTACGAGCAGTACTTC.